The sample holds a few counts of the clone carrying this T cell receptor (beta chain). The sample originates from a study of T-cell memory formation after mild COVID-19. TCRdb analysed the 5' RACE reads with MiXCR anew, one entry per CDR3 protein. The sample carries under 300,000 distinct CDR3 sequences, over 15% recorded once. V was cut by 11 bases and J by 0 bases, with 14 bases left in between. The germline gives CDR1 SGHVS, CDR2 FNYEAQ. The CDR3 is 14 amino acids. Specimen: PBMCs or a T cell subset sorted from them (not recorded which). The TCR comes from a man aged 18 to 29 who had mild COVID-19 (a few samples of this study predate the infection). Cell type and time point are not known. This chain connects TRBV7-6 to TRBJ2-1, with D possibly called TRBD1 or TRBD2 (5 bases each). The CDR3 nucleotides read TGTGCCGTAGGGGAGTTTATCTCCTACAATGAGCAGTTCTTC. This sequence encodes CAVGEFISYNEQFF.